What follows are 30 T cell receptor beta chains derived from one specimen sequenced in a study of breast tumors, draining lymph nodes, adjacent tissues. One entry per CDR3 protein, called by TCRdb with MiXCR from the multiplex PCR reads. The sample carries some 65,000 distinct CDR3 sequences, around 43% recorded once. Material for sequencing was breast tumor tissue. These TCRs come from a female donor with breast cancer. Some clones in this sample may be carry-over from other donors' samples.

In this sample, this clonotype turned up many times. The CDR3: CASSPGNPTDTQYF. The CDR3, as DNA: TGTGCCAGCAGCCCGGGGAACCCCACAGATACGCAGTATTTT. The chain employs TRBV12-3 or TRBV12-4 and TRBJ2-3; D possibly corresponds to TRBD2 (5 bases). The CDR3 is made up of 14 amino acids. V was clipped by 6 bases and J by 2 bases, with 12 bases between them.

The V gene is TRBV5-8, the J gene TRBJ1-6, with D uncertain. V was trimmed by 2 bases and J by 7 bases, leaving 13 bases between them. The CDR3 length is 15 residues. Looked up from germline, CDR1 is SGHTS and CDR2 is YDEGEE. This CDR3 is CASSFSGSYNSPLHF. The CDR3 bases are TGTGCCAGCAGCTTTTCTGGGTCTTACAATTCACCCCTCCACTTT. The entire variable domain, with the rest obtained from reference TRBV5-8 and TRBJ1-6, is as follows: EAGVTQSPTHLIKTRGQQATLRCSPISGHTSVYWYQQALGLGLQFLLWYDEGEERNRGNFPPRFSGRQFPNYSSELNVNALELEDSALYLCASSFSGSYNSPLHFGNGTRLTVT.

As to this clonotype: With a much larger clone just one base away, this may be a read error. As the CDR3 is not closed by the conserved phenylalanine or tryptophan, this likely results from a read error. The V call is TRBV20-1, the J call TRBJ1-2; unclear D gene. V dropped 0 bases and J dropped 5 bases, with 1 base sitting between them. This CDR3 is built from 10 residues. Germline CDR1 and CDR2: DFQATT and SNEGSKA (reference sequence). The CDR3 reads CSAREYGYTS. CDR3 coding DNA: TGCAGTGCTAGAGAATATGGCTACACCTCC.

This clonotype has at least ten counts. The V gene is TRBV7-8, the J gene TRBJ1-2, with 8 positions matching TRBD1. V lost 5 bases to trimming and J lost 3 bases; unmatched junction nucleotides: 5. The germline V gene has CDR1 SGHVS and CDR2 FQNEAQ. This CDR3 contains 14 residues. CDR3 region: CASSPDREHYGYTF. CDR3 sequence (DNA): TGTGCCAGCAGCCCGGACAGGGAACACTATGGCTACACCTTC.

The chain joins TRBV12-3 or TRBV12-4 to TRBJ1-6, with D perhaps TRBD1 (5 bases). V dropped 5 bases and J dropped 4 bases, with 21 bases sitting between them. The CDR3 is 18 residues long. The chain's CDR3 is CASSRSRAGTEYNSPLHF. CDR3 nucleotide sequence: TGTGCCAGCAGTCGAAGCAGAGCAGGGACCGAGTATAATTCACCCCTCCACTTT.

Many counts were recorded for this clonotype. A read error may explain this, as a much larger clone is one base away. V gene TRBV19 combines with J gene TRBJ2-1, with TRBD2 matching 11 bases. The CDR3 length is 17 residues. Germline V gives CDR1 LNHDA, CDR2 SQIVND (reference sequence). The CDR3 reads CASRVDSGRAGYNEQSF. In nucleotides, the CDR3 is TGTGCCAGTAGGGTCGATAGCGGGAGGGCCGGCTACAATGAGCAGTCCTTC. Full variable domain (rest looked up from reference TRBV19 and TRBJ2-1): DGGITQSPKYLFRKEGQNVTLSCEQNLNHDAMYWYRQDPGQGLRLIYYSQIVNDFQKGDIAEGYSVSREKKESFPLTVTSAQKNPTAFYLCASRVDSGRAGYNEQSFGPGTRLTVL.

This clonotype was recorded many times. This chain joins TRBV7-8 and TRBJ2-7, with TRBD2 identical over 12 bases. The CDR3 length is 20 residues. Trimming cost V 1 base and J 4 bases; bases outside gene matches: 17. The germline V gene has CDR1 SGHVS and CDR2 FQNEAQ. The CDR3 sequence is CASSLVGATSLAGGEYEQYF. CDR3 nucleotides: TGTGCCAGCAGCTTAGTAGGGGCGACTTCCCTAGCGGGGGGGGAATACGAGCAGTACTTC.

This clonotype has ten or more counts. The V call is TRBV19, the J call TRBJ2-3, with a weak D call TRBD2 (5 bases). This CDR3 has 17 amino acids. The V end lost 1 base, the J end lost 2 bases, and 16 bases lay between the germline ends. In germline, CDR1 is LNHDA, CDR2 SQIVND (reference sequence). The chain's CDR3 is CASSIAPWLADTDTQYF. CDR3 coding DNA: TGTGCCAGTAGTATAGCCCCATGGCTAGCCGACACAGATACGCAGTATTTT.

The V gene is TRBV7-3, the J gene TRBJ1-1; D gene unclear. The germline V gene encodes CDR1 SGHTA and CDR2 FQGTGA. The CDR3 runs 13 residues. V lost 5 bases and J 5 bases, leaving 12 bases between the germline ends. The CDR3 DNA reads TGTGCCAGCAGCAAACAGCCCGAGACTGAAGCTTTCTTT. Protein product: CASSKQPETEAFF.

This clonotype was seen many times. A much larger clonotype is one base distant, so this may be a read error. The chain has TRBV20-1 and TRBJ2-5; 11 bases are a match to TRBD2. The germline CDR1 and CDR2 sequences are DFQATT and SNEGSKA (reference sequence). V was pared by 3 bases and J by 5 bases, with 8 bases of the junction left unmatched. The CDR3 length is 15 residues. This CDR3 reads CSARTPLAGAETQYF. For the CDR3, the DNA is TGCAGTGCTAGGACCCCACTAGCGGGAGCCGAGACCCAGTACTTC.

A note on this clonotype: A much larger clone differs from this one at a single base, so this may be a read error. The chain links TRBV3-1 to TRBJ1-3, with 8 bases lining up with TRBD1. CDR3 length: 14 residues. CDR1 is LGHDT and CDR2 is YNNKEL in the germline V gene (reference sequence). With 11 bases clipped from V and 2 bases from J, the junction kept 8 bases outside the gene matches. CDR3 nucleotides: TGTGCCGGCAACGTACAGGGGGCTGGAAACACCATATATTTT. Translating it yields CAGNVQGAGNTIYF.

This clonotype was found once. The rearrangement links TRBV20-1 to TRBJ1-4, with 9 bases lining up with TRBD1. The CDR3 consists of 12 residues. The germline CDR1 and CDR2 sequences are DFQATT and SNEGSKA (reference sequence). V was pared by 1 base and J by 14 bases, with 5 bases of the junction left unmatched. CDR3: CSARGGTGTLFF. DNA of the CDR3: TGCAGTGCTAGAGGCGGGACAGGGACTCTGTTTTTT.

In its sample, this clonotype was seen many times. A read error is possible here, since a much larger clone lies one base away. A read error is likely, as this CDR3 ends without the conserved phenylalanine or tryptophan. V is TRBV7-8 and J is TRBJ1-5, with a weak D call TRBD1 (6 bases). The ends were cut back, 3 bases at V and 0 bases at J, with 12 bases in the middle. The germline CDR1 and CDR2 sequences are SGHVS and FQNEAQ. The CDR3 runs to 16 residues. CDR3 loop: CASSLRGGRSNQPQHL. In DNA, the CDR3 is TGTGCCAGCAGCTTGAGAGGGGGACGTAGCAATCAGCCCCAGCATCTT.

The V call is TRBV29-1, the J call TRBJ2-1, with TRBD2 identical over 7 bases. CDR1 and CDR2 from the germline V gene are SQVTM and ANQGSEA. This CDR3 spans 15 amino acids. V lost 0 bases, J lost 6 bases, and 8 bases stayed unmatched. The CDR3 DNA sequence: TGCAGCGTTGAAGATCGTCTAGCGGCAGTCAATGAGCAGTTCTTC. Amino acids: CSVEDRLAAVNEQFF.

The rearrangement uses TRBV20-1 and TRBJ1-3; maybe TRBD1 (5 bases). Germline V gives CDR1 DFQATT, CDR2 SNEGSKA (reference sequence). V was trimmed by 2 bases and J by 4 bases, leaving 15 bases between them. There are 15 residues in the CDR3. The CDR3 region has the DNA TGCAGTGCTAGATTACCGGGACTAGCGGGAAACACCATATATTTT. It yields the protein CSARLPGLAGNTIYF.

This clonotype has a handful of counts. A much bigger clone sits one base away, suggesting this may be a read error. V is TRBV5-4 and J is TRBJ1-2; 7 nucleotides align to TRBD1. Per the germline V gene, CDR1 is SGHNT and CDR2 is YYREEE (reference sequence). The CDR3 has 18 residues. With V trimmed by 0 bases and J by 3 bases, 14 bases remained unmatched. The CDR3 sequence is CASSLARARGGRYYGYTF. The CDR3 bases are TGTGCCAGCAGCTTGGCCCGGGCCAGGGGGGGAAGATACTATGGCTACACCTTC.

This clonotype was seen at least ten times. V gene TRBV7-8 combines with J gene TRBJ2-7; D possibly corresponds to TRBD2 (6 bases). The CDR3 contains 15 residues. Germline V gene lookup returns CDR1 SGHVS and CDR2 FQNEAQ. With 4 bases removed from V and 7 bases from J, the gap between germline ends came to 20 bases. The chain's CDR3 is CASSSSGLLRGEQYF. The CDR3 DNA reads TGTGCCAGCAGCTCTTCGGGACTGCTACGAGGGGAGCAGTACTTC. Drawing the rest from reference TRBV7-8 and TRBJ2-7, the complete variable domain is GAGVSQSPRYKVAKRGQDVALRCDPISGHVSLFWYQQALGQGPEFLTYFQNEAQLDKSGLPSDRFFAERPEGSVSTLKIQRTQQEDSAVYLCASSSSGLLRGEQYFGPGTRLTVT.

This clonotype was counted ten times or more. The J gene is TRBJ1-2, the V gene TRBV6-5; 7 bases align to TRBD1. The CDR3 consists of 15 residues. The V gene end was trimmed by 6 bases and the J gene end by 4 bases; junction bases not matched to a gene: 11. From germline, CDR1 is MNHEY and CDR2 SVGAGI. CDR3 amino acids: CASRPGTEGSYGYTF. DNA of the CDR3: TGTGCCAGCAGGCCCGGGACAGAGGGAAGCTATGGCTACACCTTC.

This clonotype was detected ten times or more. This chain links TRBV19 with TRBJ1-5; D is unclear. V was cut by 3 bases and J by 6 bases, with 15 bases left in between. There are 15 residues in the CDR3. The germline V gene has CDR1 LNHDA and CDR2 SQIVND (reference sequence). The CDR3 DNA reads TGTGCCAGTAGTATGAAAGGGTTTTATGGTCAGCCCCAGCATTTT. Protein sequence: CASSMKGFYGQPQHF.

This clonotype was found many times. The CDR3 region has the DNA TGCAGTGCTCCCCTTGGGGGTTCTGGGGCCAACGTCCTGACTTTC. Encoded protein: CSAPLGGSGANVLTF. This rearrangement joins TRBV20-1 to TRBJ2-6; D possibly matches TRBD1 or TRBD2 (5 bases each). V lost 5 bases to trimming and J lost 1 base, with 12 bases between them. This CDR3 comprises 15 residues. Per the germline V gene, CDR1 is DFQATT and CDR2 is SNEGSKA (reference sequence).

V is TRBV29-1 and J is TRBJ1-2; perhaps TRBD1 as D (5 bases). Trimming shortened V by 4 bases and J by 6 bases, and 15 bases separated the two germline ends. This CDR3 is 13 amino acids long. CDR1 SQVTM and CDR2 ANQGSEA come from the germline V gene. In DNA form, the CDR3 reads TGCAGCGTTGGGTCCACAGGTGATCATGGCTACACCTTC. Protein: CSVGSTGDHGYTF.

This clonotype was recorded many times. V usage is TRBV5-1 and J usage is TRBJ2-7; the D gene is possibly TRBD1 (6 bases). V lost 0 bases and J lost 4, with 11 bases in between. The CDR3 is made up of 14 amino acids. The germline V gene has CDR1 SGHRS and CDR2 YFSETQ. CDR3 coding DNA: TGCGCCAGCAGCTTGGGTGGGGGACAATACGAGCAGTACTTC. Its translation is CASSLGGGQYEQYF.

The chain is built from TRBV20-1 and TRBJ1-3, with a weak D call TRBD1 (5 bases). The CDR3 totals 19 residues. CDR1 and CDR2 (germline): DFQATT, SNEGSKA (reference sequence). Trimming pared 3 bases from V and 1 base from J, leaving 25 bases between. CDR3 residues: CSARDPTQGWRGSGNTIYF. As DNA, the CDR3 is TGCAGTGCTAGGGATCCCACCCAGGGATGGCGGGGATCTGGAAACACCATATATTTT.

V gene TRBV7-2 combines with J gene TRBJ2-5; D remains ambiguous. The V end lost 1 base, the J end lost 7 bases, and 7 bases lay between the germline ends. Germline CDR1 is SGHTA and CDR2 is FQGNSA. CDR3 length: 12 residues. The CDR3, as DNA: TGTGCCAGCAGCTTAGACCTAACGACCCAGTACTTC. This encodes CASSLDLTTQYF.

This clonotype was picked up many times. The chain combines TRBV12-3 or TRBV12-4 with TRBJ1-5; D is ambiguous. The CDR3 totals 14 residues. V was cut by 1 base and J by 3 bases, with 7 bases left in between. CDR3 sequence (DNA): TGTGCCAGCAGTTTAGGGGGTTCCAATCAGCCCCAGCATTTT. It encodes CASSLGGSNQPQHF.

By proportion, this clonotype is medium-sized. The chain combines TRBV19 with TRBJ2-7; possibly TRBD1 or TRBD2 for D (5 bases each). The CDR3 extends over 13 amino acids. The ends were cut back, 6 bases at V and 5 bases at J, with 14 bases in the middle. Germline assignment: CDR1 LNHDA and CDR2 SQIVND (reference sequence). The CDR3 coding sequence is TGTGCCAGTAGAAACCGGGACGGCCACGAGCAGTACTTC. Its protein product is CASRNRDGHEQYF.

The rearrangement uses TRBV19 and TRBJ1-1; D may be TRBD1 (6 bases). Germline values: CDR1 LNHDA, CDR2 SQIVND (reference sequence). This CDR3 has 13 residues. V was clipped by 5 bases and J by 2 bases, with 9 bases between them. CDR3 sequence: CASSSGANTEAFF. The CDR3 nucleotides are TGTGCCAGTAGTTCGGGGGCAAACACTGAAGCTTTCTTT.

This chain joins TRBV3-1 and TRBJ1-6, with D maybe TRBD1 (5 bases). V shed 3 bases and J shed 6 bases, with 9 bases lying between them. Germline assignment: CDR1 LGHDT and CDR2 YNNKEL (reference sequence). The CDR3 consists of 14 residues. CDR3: CASSHGTVNSPLHF. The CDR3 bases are TGTGCCAGCAGCCACGGGACTGTTAATTCACCCCTCCACTTT.

The CDR3 is CASSVGETQHF. The DNA of the CDR3 is TGTGCCAGCAGCGTAGGAGAGACCCAGCATTTT. The chain uses TRBV9 and TRBJ1-5; no clear D. The V end lost 0 bases, the J end lost 11 bases, and 6 bases lay between the germline ends. The germline CDR1 and CDR2 sequences are SGDLS and YYNGEE. The CDR3 loop spans 11 amino acids. Full variable domain (outside the CDR3, taken from reference TRBV9 and TRBJ1-5): DSGVTQTPKHLITATGQRVTLRCSPRSGDLSVYWYQQSLDQGLQFLIQYYNGEERAKGNILERFSAQQFPDLHSELNLSSLELGDSALYFCASSVGETQHFGDGTRLSIL.

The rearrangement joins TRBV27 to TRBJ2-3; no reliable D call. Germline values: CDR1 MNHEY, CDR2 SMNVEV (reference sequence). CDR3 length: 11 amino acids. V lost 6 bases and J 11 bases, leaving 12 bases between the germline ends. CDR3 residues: CASRSIGEQYF. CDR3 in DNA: TGTGCCAGCAGATCTATCGGTGAGCAGTATTTT.